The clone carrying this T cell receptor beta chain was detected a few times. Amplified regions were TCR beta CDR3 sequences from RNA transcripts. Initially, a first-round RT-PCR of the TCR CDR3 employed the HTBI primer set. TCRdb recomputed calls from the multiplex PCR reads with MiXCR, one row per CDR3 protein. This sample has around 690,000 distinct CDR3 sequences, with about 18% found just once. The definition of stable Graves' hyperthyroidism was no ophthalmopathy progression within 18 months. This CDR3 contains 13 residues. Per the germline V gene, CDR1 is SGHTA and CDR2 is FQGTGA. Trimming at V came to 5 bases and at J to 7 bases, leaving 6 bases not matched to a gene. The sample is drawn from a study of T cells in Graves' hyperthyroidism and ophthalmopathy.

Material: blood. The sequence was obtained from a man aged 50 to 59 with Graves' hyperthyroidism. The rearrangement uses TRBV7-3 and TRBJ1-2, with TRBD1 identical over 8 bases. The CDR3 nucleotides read TGTGCCAGCAGCCCCTCGACAGGGGTTGGCTACACCTTC. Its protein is CASSPSTGVGYTF.